These 21 T cell receptor beta chains share one sample of origin, sequenced in a study of cytomegalovirus exposure and HLA in healthy donors. Both 60 Vbeta primers and 13 Jbeta primers went into the PCR. Produced via immunoSEQ multiplex PCR; TCRdb's table is partial and in-frame only. The sample lists about 89,000 clones, 63% occurring once. The sample was PBMCs. The receptors were sampled from a woman aged 25 to 39 in good health and CMV-seronegative.

The V and J genes are TRBV6-1 and TRBJ1-1; D might be TRBD1 (5 bases). With 5 bases removed from V and 2 bases from J, the gap between germline ends came to 9 bases. CDR1 is MNHNS and CDR2 is SASEGT in the germline V gene. CDR3 length equals 13 residues. As DNA, the CDR3 is TGTGCCAGCAGTACGACAGCTAACACTGAAGCTTTCTTT. As protein: CASSTTANTEAFF.

The V call is TRBV6-5, the J call TRBJ2-3; 9 bases fit TRBD1. V was clipped by 9 bases and J by 3 bases; unmatched bases: 10. The CDR3 extends over 15 amino acids. Looked up from germline, CDR1 is MNHEY and CDR2 is SVGAGI. The DNA of the CDR3 is TGTGCCAGTAAGTCGGGACAGGGTAAAACAGATACGCAGTATTTT. It specifies CASKSGQGKTDTQYF.

The gene calls are TRBV10-3 and TRBJ2-2; possible D gene TRBD1, 7 bases. The germline V gene encodes CDR1 ENHRY and CDR2 SYGVKD. The CDR3 has 17 amino acids. The V and J ends lost 8 bases and 2 bases respectively, with 21 bases between them. CDR3 nucleotides: TGTGCCATCTCTAACCAACGGAGGGGGCTTAACACCGGGGAGCTGTTTTTT. Its translation is CAISNQRRGLNTGELFF.

J is TRBJ1-4 and V is TRBV4-1; D unresolved. The CDR3 length is 11 residues. Trimming removed 1 base from V and 11 bases from J, with 5 bases in between. Germline CDR1 and CDR2: MGHRA and YSYEKL. CDR3 bases: TGCGCCAGCAGCCAAGCTTTGAAACTGTTTTTT. Encoded protein: CASSQALKLFF.

The gene calls are TRBV7-3 and TRBJ2-6; the D gene is possibly TRBD2 (6 bases). The V end lost 1 base, the J end lost 2 bases, and 9 bases lay between the germline ends. Germline V gene data show CDR1 as SGHTA and CDR2 as FQGTGA. This CDR3 is 16 amino acids long. CDR3 loop: CASSLRGVAGANVLTF. The CDR3 bases are TGTGCCAGCAGCTTAAGGGGGGTCGCTGGGGCCAACGTCCTGACTTTC. The full variable domain, in which reference TRBV7-3 and TRBJ2-6 provide the parts outside the CDR3, is GAGVSQTPSNKVTEKGKYVELRCDPISGHTALYWYRQSLGQGPEFLIYFQGTGAADDSGLPNDRFFAVRPEGSVSTLKIQRTERGDSAVYLCASSLRGVAGANVLTFGAGSRLTVL.

In this sample, this clone turned up a few times. The chain couples TRBV28 to TRBJ1-2, with unresolved D. Germline values: CDR1 MDHEN, CDR2 SYDVKM. CDR3 size: 16 residues. V dropped 5 bases and J dropped 5 bases, with 21 bases sitting between them. This CDR3 is CASSPTGSASKYGYTF. The CDR3 DNA is TGTGCCAGCAGTCCCACCGGGTCCGCCTCAAAATATGGCTACACCTTC.

Only a few counts were recorded for this clone. The CDR3 spells CASSLTGGTSGNEQYF. The CDR3, as DNA: TGTGCCAGCAGCCTTACGGGTGGGACTAGCGGGAACGAGCAGTACTTC. The chain uses TRBV7-2 and TRBJ2-7; 13 positions match TRBD2. CDR3 length equals 16 residues. The germline V gene has CDR1 SGHTA and CDR2 FQGNSA. V dropped 5 bases and J dropped 5; count of bases not matched to a gene: 9.

The chain carries TRBV5-4 and TRBJ2-7; 12 nucleotides align to TRBD2. CDR1 and CDR2 from the germline V gene are SGHNT and YYREEE (reference sequence). J lost 5 bases, V lost 1 base, and 1 base had no gene match. This CDR3 comprises 14 residues. This CDR3 is CASSLLAGGDEQYF. CDR3 nucleotide sequence: TGTGCCAGCAGCTTGCTAGCGGGGGGGGACGAGCAGTACTTC. Full variable domain (missing parts from reference TRBV5-4 and TRBJ2-7): ETGVTQSPTHLIKTRGQQVTLRCSSQSGHNTVSWYQQALGQGPQFIFQYYREEENGRGNFPPRFSGLQFPNYSSELNVNALELDDSALYLCASSLLAGGDEQYFGPGTRLTVT.

V usage is TRBV7-8 and J usage is TRBJ2-5; 11 bases fit TRBD1. This CDR3 region has 16 residues. CDR1 is SGHVS, CDR2 FQNEAQ, per germline. With V trimmed by 2 bases and J by 5 bases, 7 bases remained unmatched. CDR3 bases: TGTGCCAGCAGCTTAATCCCGGGACAGGGGGTTGAGACCCAGTACTTC. Translating gives CASSLIPGQGVETQYF.

This chain uses TRBV5-4 with TRBJ2-1; 10 bases align to TRBD2. CDR1 and CDR2 (germline): SGHNT, YYREEE (reference sequence). The CDR3 covers 14 residues. The V gene end was trimmed by 3 bases and the J gene end by 6 bases; junction bases not matched to a gene: 3. The CDR3 loop is CASSYSGRTNEQFF. CDR3 nucleotide sequence: TGTGCCAGCAGCTATAGCGGGAGGACCAATGAGCAGTTCTTC.

This clone was counted between two and nine times. The genes are TRBV29-1 and TRBJ2-7; D is perhaps TRBD1 (5 bases). This CDR3 has 13 residues. Germline loops: CDR1 SQVTM, CDR2 ANQGSEA. Trimming removed 5 bases at V and 2 bases at J, with 13 bases between. CDR3 amino acids: CSVSSGSPYEQYF. The CDR3 DNA sequence: TGCAGCGTTAGTTCAGGGTCCCCCTACGAGCAGTACTTC.

V gene TRBV11-1 combines with J gene TRBJ2-5; a possible D gene is TRBD1 (6 bases). The CDR3 consists of 13 residues. The ends were cut back, 5 bases at V and 5 bases at J, with 12 bases in the middle. In germline, CDR1 is SGHAT, CDR2 FQDESV (reference sequence). The CDR3 DNA reads as TGTGCCAGCAGCCTTTGGACAGCCGAGACCCAGTACTTC. Translation gives CASSLWTAETQYF.

This chain joins TRBV28 and TRBJ1-2, with TRBD1 identical over 7 bases. Looked up from germline, CDR1 is MDHEN and CDR2 is SYDVKM. The J segment lost 3 bases and the V segment lost 9 bases, leaving 7 bases of the junction unmatched. The length of the CDR3 is 13 residues. The chain's CDR3 is CASTDRADYGYTF. CDR3 DNA: TGTGCCAGTACCGACAGGGCGGACTATGGCTACACCTTC.

On this clone itself: Other nucleotide sequences from this sample produce the same CDR3. The chain joins TRBV27 to TRBJ2-1; weak D call: TRBD1 (6 bases). The V end lost 3 bases, the J end lost 0 bases, and 6 bases lay between the germline ends. The germline V gene has CDR1 MNHEY and CDR2 SMNVEV (reference sequence). The CDR3 length is 14 residues. This CDR3 reads CASSLDSSYNEQFF. DNA for the CDR3: TGTGCCAGCAGTTTGGACAGCTCCTACAATGAGCAGTTCTTC.

The chain recombines TRBV7-2 with TRBJ1-2; D possibly corresponds to TRBD1 (5 bases). The CDR3 has 15 amino acids. The germline V gene encodes CDR1 SGHTA and CDR2 FQGNSA. The ends were cut back, 5 bases at V and 5 bases at J, with 18 bases in the middle. The CDR3 loop reads CASSPTPGVGYGYTF. CDR3 nucleotide sequence: TGTGCCAGCAGCCCTACCCCGGGGGTAGGTTATGGCTACACCTTC.

V is TRBV21-1 and J is TRBJ2-2; TRBD2 is the table's D call and was not checked against the DNA. TRBV21-1 represents a pseudogene. CDR3 length: 19 amino acids. CDR3 nucleotides: TGTGCCAGCCCTCTTAAACAGGCCAGCGGGGGACCGAACACCGGGGAGCTGTTTTTT. Protein sequence: CASPLKQASGGPNTGELFF.

J is TRBJ1-2 and V is TRBV30, with a possible D match to TRBD1 (5 bases). The V end was cut by 1 base, the J end by 4 bases, with 13 bases between. The germline gives CDR1 GTSNPN, CDR2 SVGIG (reference sequence). CDR3 length equals 14 residues. The CDR3 coding sequence is TGTGCCTGGAGTGCTCTACTGGGGCTCTATGGCTACACCTTC. Amino acid sequence: CAWSALLGLYGYTF.

This clone was counted between two and nine times. The V call is TRBV30, the J call TRBJ2-7, with TRBD2 as a possible D gene (5 bases). This CDR3 is 11 amino acids long. V lost 5 bases and J lost 4, with 9 bases in between. Germline V gene sequence: CDR1 GTSNPN, CDR2 SVGIG (reference sequence). The DNA of the CDR3 is TGTGCCTGGGAGGACTTTTACGAGCAGTACTTC. This encodes CAWEDFYEQYF.

Only a few counts were recorded for this clone. Other DNA sequences from this sample encode an identical CDR3 as well. The chain has TRBV19 and TRBJ2-7, with a tentative D call TRBD2 (6 bases). Trimming took off 5 bases at V and 1 base at J, with 6 bases between the two ends. This CDR3 comprises 12 residues. Germline V gives CDR1 LNHDA, CDR2 SQIVND (reference sequence). The CDR3 nucleotides are TGTGCCAGTAGTGCGGGGTCCTACGAGCAGTACTTC. Its protein is CASSAGSYEQYF.

This clone has just a few counts. This chain connects TRBV6-5 to TRBJ1-2; possibly TRBD1 for D (6 bases). Germline values: CDR1 MNHEY, CDR2 SVGAGI. Trimming removed 3 bases from V and 0 bases from J, with 14 bases in between. The CDR3 runs 16 residues. The CDR3 is CASSYTGSEANYGYTF. In DNA, the CDR3 is TGTGCCAGCAGTTATACAGGGTCTGAGGCTAACTATGGCTACACCTTC.

The rearrangement joins TRBV5-1 to TRBJ2-4; TRBD2 agrees at 9 bases. CDR1 is SGHRS and CDR2 is YFSETQ in the germline V gene. The CDR3 is 15 residues long. V gave up 3 bases and J gave up 6 bases; unmatched junction bases: 7. The CDR3 DNA follows: TGCGCCAGCAGCTCTGCGGGAGGGCTTGGAAACATTCAGTACTTC. This encodes CASSSAGGLGNIQYF.